The 30 T cell receptor beta chains listed next were all sequenced from one sample in a study of T cells in women clearing cervical HPV infection. Assay: immunoSEQ multiplex PCR; the TCRdb copy retains only in-frame clones and omits some. This sample's clone table lists roughly 29,000 clones. Input material: blood buffy coat. Receptor source: a woman between 18 and 70 years old with a cervical HPV16 infection that either progressed to CIN3+ or cleared (not recorded which).

As concerns this clone: The DNA ends 3 residues before the CDR3 does, and the rest of the CDR3 is filled in from the germline J gene. The V and J genes are TRBV7-9 and TRBJ2-3; D might be TRBD1 (5 bases). The CDR3 is 14 amino acids. With 2 bases removed from V and 4 bases from J, the gap between germline ends came to 10 bases. CDR1 and CDR2 (germline): SEHNR, FQNEAQ (reference sequence). The covered CDR3 bases are TGTGCCAGCAGCTTACCCCAGGGTCCAGATACG. Its translation is CASSLPQGPDT. The CDR3 reads in full as CASSLPQGPDTQYF.

About this clone: The read halts 3 residues ahead of the CDR3 end, with the missing end drawn from the germline J gene. J is TRBJ1-2 and V is TRBV6-4; a possible D gene is TRBD1 (6 bases). Between the trimmed V and J ends, which lost 4 bases and 4 bases, there was a span of 10 bases. Germline CDR1 is MRHNA and CDR2 is SNTAGT. This CDR3 is built from 13 residues. The part of the CDR3 DNA that was read is TGTGCCAGCAGTGGACAGGAAAGCTATGGC. Residues: CASSGQESYG. The entire CDR3 reads CASSGQESYGYTF.

About this clone: The CDR3 is cut off 3 residues early in the read; its end comes from the germline J gene. The V call is TRBV19, the J call TRBJ2-7, with D unclear. The CDR3 runs 13 residues. The germline CDR1 and CDR2 sequences are LNHDA and SQIVND (reference sequence). V was cut by 1 base and J by 2 bases, with 6 bases left in between. This CDR3 reads CASSIGSPYEQYF. The CDR3 bases that were read are TGTGCCAGTAGTATAGGCAGTCCCTACGAG.

Concerning this clone itself: Sequencing ends 3 residues short of the CDR3 end; the germline J gene provides the rest. The chain has TRBV20-1 and TRBJ2-2; unclear D gene. The CDR3 contains 14 residues. Germline CDR1 is DFQATT and CDR2 is SNEGSKA (reference sequence). The ends were cut back, 0 bases at V and 3 bases at J, with 8 bases in the middle. CDR3 bases read: TGCAGTGCTAGAGAAGTACTGCACACCGGGGAG. Amino acid sequence: CSAREVLHTGE. The CDR3 in full is CSAREVLHTGELFF.

Regarding this clone: The read ends 3 residues early relative to the CDR3; the germline J gene fills the gap. The chain links TRBV7-9 to TRBJ1-1, with 7 nucleotides matching TRBD1. CDR3 length: 13 amino acids. Germline values: CDR1 SEHNR, CDR2 FQNEAQ (reference sequence). Losses at the gene ends were 1 base for V and 7 bases for J; bases not matched to a gene: 3. This chain's CDR3 is CASSLGQGSEAFF. The sequenced CDR3 bases are TGTGCCAGCAGCTTAGGACAGGGCAGTGAA.

On this clone itself: The read stops 3 residues short of the end of the CDR3; the missing end is completed from the germline J gene. The chain links TRBV7-6 to TRBJ2-1, with a weak D call TRBD1 (5 bases). This CDR3 region has 13 residues. Germline V gives CDR1 SGHVS, CDR2 FNYEAQ. V shed 2 bases and J shed 5 bases, with 7 bases lying between them. CDR3 bases read: TGTGCCAGCAGCTTAAACAGGAACAATGAG. Translation: CASSLNRNNE. The CDR3 as a whole reads CASSLNRNNEQFF.

Comments on this clone: The read halts 3 residues ahead of the CDR3 end, with the missing end drawn from the germline J gene. The V gene is TRBV18, the J gene TRBJ2-6; no firm D call. Germline V gene data show CDR1 as KGHSH and CDR2 as LQKENI. With 2 bases removed from V and 2 bases from J, the gap between germline ends came to 7 bases. The CDR3 totals 15 residues. CDR3 sequence: CASSPSSPGANVLTF. Partial CDR3 DNA: TGTGCCAGCTCACCATCGTCCCCTGGGGCCAACGTC. The whole variable domain, filled in from reference TRBV18 and TRBJ2-6, reads NAGVMQNPRHLVRRRGQEARLRCSPMKGHSHVYWYRQLPEEGLKFMVYLQKENIIDESGMPKERFSAEFPKEGPSILRIQQVVRGDSAAYFCASSPSSPGANVLTFGAGSRLTVL.

The CDR3 loop reads CASSQVLRQRPNEAFF. The CDR3 bases that were read are TGCGCCAGCAGCCAAGTTCTCCGACAGCGACCAAATGAA. The rearrangement joins TRBV4-1 to TRBJ1-1, with a weak D call TRBD1 (5 bases). The observed sequence ends 3 residues before the CDR3 terminus, with the missing tail filled in from the germline J gene. The germline V gene has CDR1 MGHRA and CDR2 YSYEKL. This CDR3 has 16 amino acids. Trimming shortened V by 1 base and J by 7 bases, and 19 bases separated the two germline ends.

Note on this clone: From the germline J gene comes the end of the CDR3, since the read stops 3 residues before it. The gene calls are TRBV19 and TRBJ2-7, with TRBD2 identical over 11 bases. The CDR3 sequence is 13 residues long. Germline lookup yields CDR1 LNHDA and CDR2 SQIVND (reference sequence). The V segment lost 3 bases and the J segment 6 bases; nucleotides outside the gene matches: 1. The CDR3 bases that were read are TGTGCCAGTAGTATTGGGACTAGCGGCGAG. Translating gives CASSIGTSGE. The CDR3 reads in full as CASSIGTSGEQYF.

Notes on this clone: The CDR3 end lies 3 residues beyond the end of the read and is filled in from the germline J gene. The rearrangement joins TRBV5-6 to TRBJ2-7; D perhaps matches TRBD1 (5 bases). Germline V CDR1 and CDR2: SGHDT, YYEEEE. This CDR3 comprises 14 residues. Trimming removed 2 bases from V and 3 bases from J, with 12 bases in between. CDR3 amino acids: CASSLMGRRYEQYF. Partial CDR3 DNA: TGTGCCAGCAGCTTAATGGGGCGGCGCTACGAG.

On this clone: From the germline J gene comes the end of the CDR3, since the read stops 3 residues before it. The chain carries TRBV10-3 and TRBJ1-4; D possibly corresponds to TRBD1 (6 bases). The CDR3 consists of 13 residues. Germline V CDR1 and CDR2: ENHRY, SYGVKD. CDR3 bases read: TGTGCCATCAGTGAGTCTGGGGGCAGGGAA. Its protein product is CAISESGGRE. The entire CDR3 reads CAISESGGRELFF.

With regard to this clone: The missing CDR3 end, 3 residues past where the read stops, is filled in from the germline J gene. The rearrangement uses TRBV20-1 and TRBJ2-5; D call uncertain. Looked up from germline, CDR1 is DFQATT and CDR2 is SNEGSKA (reference sequence). The V and J ends lost 6 bases and 4 bases respectively, with 3 bases between them. This CDR3 contains 9 residues. The CDR3 loop reads CSAGETQYF. Incomplete CDR3 DNA: TGCAGTGCCGGAGAGACC.

Concerning this clone: The read gets to within 3 residues of the CDR3 end, and the germline J gene fills in the rest. V gene TRBV7-2 combines with J gene TRBJ2-3, with 10 bases lining up with TRBD2. Germline-derived CDR1 and CDR2 are SGHTA and FQGNSA. The junction had 6 bases not matched to a gene; V was cut back by 4 bases and J by 5 bases. The CDR3 has 15 amino acids. CDR3 bases read: TGTGCCAGCAGCTCTGGACTAGCGGTCATAGATACG. Its protein is CASSSGLAVIDT. The complete CDR3 protein is CASSSGLAVIDTQYF.

In the case of this clone: The sequenced fragment ends 3 residues before the CDR3 boundary, so the rest is inferred from the germline J gene. The chain employs TRBV5-4 and TRBJ2-3; tentative D call: TRBD2 (6 bases). CDR1 is SGHNT and CDR2 is YYREEE in the germline V gene (reference sequence). The CDR3 loop spans 15 amino acids. CDR3 amino acids: CASSDSGTIEETQYF. Partial CDR3 DNA: TGTGCCAGCAGCGATAGCGGAACCATAGAAGAGACG. Together with reference TRBV5-4 and TRBJ2-3, the CDR3 gives the full variable domain: ETGVTQSPTHLIKTRGQQVTLRCSSQSGHNTVSWYQQALGQGPQFIFQYYREEENGRGNFPPRFSGLQFPNYSSELNVNALELDDSALYLCASSDSGTIEETQYFGPGTRLTVL.

Incomplete CDR3 DNA: TGTGCCAGTAGTCCTTGGGGGGGCACTGAA. Amino acids: CASSPWGGTE. The complete CDR3 reads CASSPWGGTEAFF. The gene calls are TRBV19 and TRBJ1-1; D perhaps matches TRBD1 (5 bases). The read comes to an end 3 residues before the CDR3 does, leaving the germline J gene to fill in the end. CDR3 length equals 13 residues. The germline CDR1 and CDR2 sequences are LNHDA and SQIVND (reference sequence). V was pared by 5 bases and J by 4 bases, with 11 bases between.

Turning to this clone: The sequenced fragment ends 3 residues before the CDR3 boundary, so the rest is inferred from the germline J gene. This chain links TRBV10-3 with TRBJ1-2; a possible D gene is TRBD1 (6 bases). Trimming took off 7 bases at V and 4 bases at J, with 13 bases between the two ends. The CDR3 totals 13 residues. Germline CDR1 and CDR2: ENHRY and SYGVKD. The CDR3 spells CAINTGSSYGYTF. The sequenced part of the CDR3 DNA is TGTGCCATCAATACAGGGAGCAGCTATGGC.

Comments on this clone: The read ends 3 residues early relative to the CDR3; the germline J gene fills the gap. The chain has TRBV18 and TRBJ1-2, with 7 nucleotides matching TRBD1. Germline lookup yields CDR1 KGHSH and CDR2 LQKENI. The CDR3 sequence is 14 residues long. The CDR3 bases that were read are TGTGCCAGCTCACCACCGACAGGGAACTACGAC. Protein sequence: CASSPPTGNYD. In full, the CDR3 reads CASSPPTGNYDYTF.

Comments on this clone: The read comes to an end 3 residues before the CDR3 does, leaving the germline J gene to fill in the end. The V gene is TRBV6-2 or TRBV6-3, the J gene TRBJ2-3; TRBD2 is a possible D gene (7 bases). Looked up from germline, CDR1 is MNHEY and CDR2 is SVGEGT. With 6 bases removed from V and 2 bases from J, the gap between germline ends came to 12 bases. The CDR3 spans 14 residues. The CDR3 spells CASRGGGVTDTQYF. CDR3 DNA, as far as it was read: TGTGCCAGCAGGGGAGGGGGTGTCACAGATACG.

Concerning this clone itself: The CDR3 is cut off 3 residues early in the read; its end comes from the germline J gene. V and J are TRBV10-3 and TRBJ2-7; D perhaps matches TRBD1 (5 bases). Germline CDR1 is ENHRY and CDR2 is SYGVKD. The V end lost 4 bases, the J end lost 0 bases, and 10 bases lay between the germline ends. The CDR3 runs to 14 residues. The CDR3 loop reads CAISVTGSSYEQYF. The CDR3 bases that were read are TGTGCCATCAGTGTTACAGGTAGCTCCTACGAG.

The CDR3 DNA, read in part, is TGCAGTGCCAGAAGGGGGACTAGCGGGAGCGAGGCGCTCGAG. Translated, it gives CSARRGTSGSEALE. The full CDR3 protein reads CSARRGTSGSEALEQYF. The chain couples TRBV20-1 to TRBJ2-7; 14 positions agree with TRBD2. With the read ending 3 residues before the CDR3 end, the germline J gene is used to fill in that end. Germline loops: CDR1 DFQATT, CDR2 SNEGSKA (reference sequence). Losses at the gene ends were 6 bases for V and 6 bases for J; bases not matched to a gene: 16. CDR3 length equals 17 residues.

Notes on this clone: The sequenced fragment ends 3 residues before the CDR3 boundary, so the rest is inferred from the germline J gene. V usage is TRBV6-4 and J usage is TRBJ2-2, with TRBD2 identical over 7 bases. The CDR3 totals 13 residues. V lost 2 bases to trimming and J lost 6 bases; unmatched junction nucleotides: 0. Germline loops: CDR1 MRHNA, CDR2 SNTAGT. The CDR3 protein is CASSDGGAGELFF. CDR3 bases read: TGTGCCAGCAGTGACGGGGGGGCCGGGGAG.

Of note for this clone: Read data end 3 residues before the CDR3 end; the end is taken from the germline J gene. V and J are TRBV28 and TRBJ2-7, with 8 bases lining up with TRBD1. The length of the CDR3 is 13 residues. Germline loops: CDR1 MDHEN, CDR2 SYDVKM. Germline trimming cut 10 bases from V and 2 bases from J; bases unmatched to any gene: 7. CDR3 amino acids: CATWTGTTYEQYF. The covered CDR3 bases are TGTGCCACCTGGACAGGGACAACCTACGAG.

Comment on this clone: Coverage ceases 3 residues before the CDR3 finishes, and the germline J gene fills in the end. This chain joins TRBV19 and TRBJ1-1; 7 nucleotides align to TRBD1. This CDR3 region has 14 residues. The trim removed 5 bases at V and 5 bases at J, leaving 8 bases unmatched. The germline gives CDR1 LNHDA, CDR2 SQIVND (reference sequence). The sequenced CDR3 bases are TGTGCCAGTAGTTGGCAGGGGGATTTAACTGAA. Residues: CASSWQGDLTE. Given in full, the CDR3 is CASSWQGDLTEAFF.

In the case of this clone: The read stops 3 residues short of the end of the CDR3; the missing end is completed from the germline J gene. The chain is built from TRBV20-1 and TRBJ2-1; 8 nucleotides match TRBD1. Unmatched junction bases numbered 8, after V lost 7 bases and J lost 9 bases. Looked up from germline, CDR1 is DFQATT and CDR2 is SNEGSKA (reference sequence). There are 12 residues in the CDR3. The CDR3 DNA, read in part, is TGCAGTGTTACGGACAGGGAAGTTGAG. It encodes CSVTDREVE. The full CDR3 reads CSVTDREVEQFF.

The CDR3 bases that were read are TGTGCCAGCAGTGAAAGGCAGACTTATAGCAATCAGCCC. It yields the protein CASSERQTYSNQP. The CDR3 as a whole reads CASSERQTYSNQPQHF. The J gene is TRBJ1-5, the V gene TRBV6-1, with D uncertain. From the germline J gene comes the end of the CDR3, since the read stops 3 residues before it. Germline V CDR1 and CDR2: MNHNS, SASEGT. There are 16 residues in the CDR3. Trimming took 2 bases from V and 0 from J, leaving 11 bases between them.

With regard to this clone: The read halts 3 residues ahead of the CDR3 end, with the missing end drawn from the germline J gene. This sequence joins TRBV6-2 or TRBV6-3 and TRBJ2-3, with TRBD1 matching over 10 bases. Trimming at V came to 4 bases and at J to 3 bases, leaving 7 bases not matched to a gene. Germline assignment: CDR1 MNHEY and CDR2 SVGEGT. CDR3 length: 16 residues. The sequenced part of the CDR3 DNA is TGTGCCAGCAGTTCCAACCCGGGACAGGGGACAGATACG. This translates into CASSSNPGQGTDT. Given in full, the CDR3 is CASSSNPGQGTDTQYF.

This clone is deemed medium-sized (0.01 to 0.1%) by its frequency. CDR3 DNA, as far as it was read: TGTGCCAGCTCACCGGAGGGACAGATTTATGGC. Encoded protein: CASSPEGQIYG. The full CDR3 protein reads CASSPEGQIYGYTF. The chain is built from TRBV18 and TRBJ1-2; 7 positions agree with TRBD1. The missing CDR3 end, 3 residues past where the read stops, is filled in from the germline J gene. There are 14 residues in the CDR3. Germline assignment: CDR1 KGHSH and CDR2 LQKENI. With 3 bases clipped from V and 5 bases from J, the junction kept 6 bases outside the gene matches.

Note on this clone: The CDR3 end lies 3 residues beyond the end of the read and is filled in from the germline J gene. The chain employs TRBV18 and TRBJ2-3; D unclear. Trimming removed 2 bases at V and 4 bases at J, with 4 bases between. Germline V gene lookup returns CDR1 KGHSH and CDR2 LQKENI. The CDR3 is made up of 12 amino acids. CDR3 amino acids: CASSPRADTQYF. Partial CDR3 DNA: TGTGCCAGCTCACCAAGGGCAGATACG.

Of note for this clone: Sequencing ends 3 residues short of the CDR3 end; the germline J gene provides the rest. V and J are TRBV30 and TRBJ2-3; no definite D call. Germline V gene lookup returns CDR1 GTSNPN and CDR2 SVGIG (reference sequence). The CDR3 has 12 amino acids. CDR3 bases read: TGTGCCTGGAGCTTGACTGTCGCGACG. Amino acid sequence: CAWSLTVAT. In full, the CDR3 is CAWSLTVATQYF.

Worth noting for this clone: Sequencing ends 3 residues short of the CDR3 end; the germline J gene provides the rest. The chain couples TRBV2 to TRBJ2-7, with unresolved D. Germline assignment: CDR1 SNHLY and CDR2 FYNNEI. This CDR3 has 13 amino acids. Trimming removed 3 bases at V and 3 bases at J, with 9 bases between. The CDR3 spells CASSDLKGYEQYF. The CDR3 DNA, read in part, is TGTGCCAGCAGTGATTTGAAGGGCTACGAG. Looking up the rest from reference TRBV2 and TRBJ2-7 gives the full variable domain: EPEVTQTPSHQVTQMGQEVILRCVPISNHLYFYWYRQILGQKVEFLVSFYNNEISEKSEIFDDQFSVERPDGSNFTLKIRSTKLEDSAMYFCASSDLKGYEQYFGPGTRLTVT.